The 5 T cell receptor beta chains below all came from one sample that was sequenced in a study of blood T cell repertoires in COVID-19 (dated by TCRdb to the early 2020s). The library was prepared using the immunoSEQ multiplex PCR assay. In TCRdb, the immuneACCESS table is reduced to in-frame sequences with V and J assigned. These tables do not hold every clone; where another copy was compared, an unresolved V gene accounts for under half, and the others remain unexplained. For this sample the table gives 100,000 to 150,000 clones, of which approximately 84% were detected only once. The ten largest account for 17% of the sample. The sample was peripheral blood. These receptors all come from a woman older than 75 with acute or convalescent COVID-19.

This clone was detected a few times. CDR3 region: CASSFDRRGTEAFF. The CDR3 DNA is TGTGCCAGCAGTTTCGACAGGCGAGGGACTGAAGCTTTCTTT. J is TRBJ1-1 and V is TRBV6-5, with a tentative D call TRBD1 (6 bases). V was cut by 4 bases and J by 5 bases, with 14 bases left in between. The CDR3 is made up of 14 amino acids. CDR1 is MNHEY, CDR2 SVGAGI, per germline.

V and J are TRBV4-1 and TRBJ2-1; 8 bases match TRBD2. The CDR3 runs 19 residues. V lost 6 bases to trimming and J lost 2 bases; unmatched junction nucleotides: 18. Germline V lookup: CDR1 MGHRA, CDR2 YSYEKL. The CDR3, as DNA: TGCGCCAGCAGACCGCAGGGGTTCTCGCGGGAGGTCCCCTACAATGAGCAGTTCTTC. Translating gives CASRPQGFSREVPYNEQFF.

The V call is TRBV10-1, the J call TRBJ1-5; a weak D match, TRBD1 (5 bases). This CDR3 comprises 16 residues. Between the trimmed V and J ends, which lost 4 bases and 6 bases, there was a span of 19 bases. Per germline, CDR1 WNHNN and CDR2 SYGVQD (reference sequence). CDR3 in DNA: TGCGCCAGCAGTGCCCTTGTGCCAGGGCGAGGTCAGCCCCAGCATTTT. It yields the protein CASSALVPGRGQPQHF.

The rearrangement joins TRBV27 to TRBJ2-1, with 12 bases aligning to TRBD2. In germline, CDR1 is MNHEY, CDR2 SMNVEV (reference sequence). V lost 4 bases and J lost 9; bases outside the gene matches: 7. The CDR3 is 15 residues long. This CDR3 reads CASSYTSGRSSEQFF. DNA of the CDR3: TGTGCCAGCAGTTATACTAGCGGGAGGTCTAGTGAGCAGTTCTTC.

V usage is TRBV5-1 and J usage is TRBJ2-2, with 9 positions matching TRBD2. J lost 3 bases, V lost 1 base, and 4 bases had no gene match. Germline loops: CDR1 SGHRS, CDR2 YFSETQ. The CDR3 is 16 amino acids. CDR3 protein: CASSLYVAGDTGELFF. CDR3 sequence (DNA): TGCGCCAGCAGCTTGTATGTAGCGGGGGACACCGGGGAGCTGTTTTTT. Based on the CDR3 plus reference TRBV5-1 and TRBJ2-2, the full variable domain is KAGVTQTPRYLIKTRGQQVTLSCSPISGHRSVSWYQQTPGQGLQFLFEYFSETQRNKGNFPGRFSGRQFSNSRSEMNVSTLELGDSALYLCASSLYVAGDTGELFFGEGSRLTVL.